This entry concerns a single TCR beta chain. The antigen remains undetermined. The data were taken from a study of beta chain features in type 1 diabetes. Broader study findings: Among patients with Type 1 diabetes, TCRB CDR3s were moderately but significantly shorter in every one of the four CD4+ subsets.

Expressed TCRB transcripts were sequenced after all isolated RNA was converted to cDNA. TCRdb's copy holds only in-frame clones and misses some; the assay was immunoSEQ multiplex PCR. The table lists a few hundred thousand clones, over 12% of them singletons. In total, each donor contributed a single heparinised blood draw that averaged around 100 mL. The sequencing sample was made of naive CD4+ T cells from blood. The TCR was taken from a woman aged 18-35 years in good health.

This CDR3 is CASRRTSTVYNEQFF. CDR3 DNA: TGTGCCAGTAGACGGACTAGCACCGTCTACAATGAGCAGTTCTTC. This sequence joins TRBV19 and TRBJ2-1, with 8 bases that match TRBD2. V lost 6 bases and J lost 3; bases outside the gene matches: 7. This CDR3 spans 15 amino acids. Germline values: CDR1 LNHDA, CDR2 SQIVND (reference sequence).